Each of the 6 T cell receptor beta chains below was sequenced from the same sample in a study of cytomegalovirus exposure and HLA in healthy donors. The primer mix had 60 Vbeta and 13 Jbeta primers. Assay: immunoSEQ multiplex PCR; the TCRdb copy retains only in-frame clones and omits some. The profile shows some 150,000 clones, roughly four fifths of them singletons. Material for sequencing was PBMCs. These receptors all stem from a young man in good health and CMV-seronegative.

Details on this clone: Other DNA sequences in the same sample also yield this CDR3. This rearrangement joins TRBV2 to TRBJ2-7, with TRBD1 matching over 9 bases. The germline V gene encodes CDR1 SNHLY and CDR2 FYNNEI. CDR3 size: 12 residues. J was trimmed by 4 bases and V by 6 bases; bases with no gene match: 1. The CDR3 sequence is CASSGQGYEQYF. The CDR3 coding sequence is TGTGCCAGCAGCGGACAGGGGTACGAGCAGTACTTC.

The chain is built from TRBV7-3 and TRBJ1-1, with TRBD1 matching 7 bases. Germline V gene lookup returns CDR1 SGHTA and CDR2 FQGTGA. After removal of 5 bases from V and 3 bases from J, the junction contained 3 bases not matched to a gene. The CDR3 totals 13 residues. DNA for the CDR3: TGTGCCAGCAGCCCACAGGGGTACACTGAAGCTTTCTTT. The encoded protein is CASSPQGYTEAFF.

The chain is built from TRBV28 and TRBJ1-6; the D gene is possibly TRBD1 (5 bases). Germline-derived CDR1 and CDR2 are MDHEN and SYDVKM. The CDR3 is made up of 16 amino acids. V dropped 6 bases and J dropped 2 bases, with 14 bases sitting between them. The CDR3 bases are TGTGCCAGCAGCCAGGGAGGGTTCACCTATAATTCACCCCTCCACTTT. It codes for CASSQGGFTYNSPLHF.

This clone was seen a single time. The chain employs TRBV5-1 and TRBJ2-5; the D gene is possibly TRBD2 (6 bases). Germline V gene sequence: CDR1 SGHRS, CDR2 YFSETQ. Trimming left V 6 bases short and J 2 bases short, with 14 bases between. The CDR3 loop spans 14 amino acids. Here the CDR3 DNA reads TGCGCCAGCACCATCAGTGCGGGACAAGAGACCCAGTACTTC. Residues: CASTISAGQETQYF.

Regarding this clone: The junction departs from germline at one end; a sequencing error may be responsible. Within the sample, other DNA sequences also encode this same CDR3. This sequence joins TRBV29-1 and TRBJ1-2; no clear D gene. The CDR3 extends over 13 amino acids. Germline V lookup: CDR1 SQVTM, CDR2 ANQGSEA. In DNA form, the CDR3 reads TGCAGCGGGAGACGGGAAGACAACTATGGCTATACCTTC. The encoded protein is CSGRREDNYGYTF.

This chain uses TRBV2 with TRBJ2-1; possible D gene TRBD1, 5 bases. In germline, CDR1 is SNHLY, CDR2 FYNNEI. This CDR3 region has 13 residues. Trimming cost V 7 bases and J 9 bases, with 16 bases left between them. In DNA form, the CDR3 reads TGTGCCAGCACCCTGGACACCGGTGCTGAGCAGTTCTTC. It translates to CASTLDTGAEQFF.